This T cell receptor (beta chain) was documented in a study of blood T cell repertoires in COVID-19. In the source study's methods: It was from reference gene primer amplification that nucleated cell counts were estimated. Here immunoSEQ multiplex PCR was the method, and the copy in TCRdb shows in-frame clones only, minus some. That table gives V, J and clone size, and the DNA gave D and trimming. The sample holds roughly 150,000 clones, more than 65% seen once. The CDR3 covers 14 residues. J was trimmed by 4 bases and V by 6 bases; bases with no gene match: 8. Germline lookup yields CDR1 MNHNS and CDR2 SASEGT.

The chain recombines TRBV6-1 with TRBJ1-2; 7 bases map to TRBD1. The origin of this receptor is a man aged 55 to 69 with acute or convalescent COVID-19. The source material was peripheral blood. This CDR3 is CASRTTGRTYGYTF. Written as DNA, the CDR3 is TGTGCCAGCAGGACGACAGGGCGAACCTATGGCTACACCTTC.